The next 10 T cell receptor beta chains were all read from a single sample in a study of shared clonotypes between healthy human individuals (dated by TCRdb to 2018 to 2020). The library was built by means of the immunoSEQ multiplex PCR assay. TCRdb holds this immuneACCESS table with in-frame rearrangements only. Some clones are missing; in checked studies, unresolved V genes explain under half, and the rest has no known cause. In all, the sample holds roughly 2,500,000 clones, and roughly 93% of those were seen once. The leading ten clones occupy approximately 0.36% of the sample. The sequencing input was naive CD4+ T cells from PBMCs. The cell subset or site label of this sample denotes: CD45RA+ positively selected. The receptors originated from a young man in good health. Some clones in this sample may be carry-over from other donors' samples.

The V call is TRBV5-1, the J call TRBJ1-3, with 8 nucleotides matching TRBD1. V shed 4 bases and J 0 bases; nucleotides not matched to a gene: 6. CDR3 length: 16 amino acids. Per the germline V gene, CDR1 is SGHRS and CDR2 is YFSETQ. The CDR3 loop is CASSGGTGDSGNTIYF. The DNA of the CDR3 is TGCGCCAGCAGCGGTGGGACAGGTGACTCTGGAAACACCATATATTTT. The full variable domain, with the rest looked up from reference TRBV5-1 and TRBJ1-3, is KAGVTQTPRYLIKTRGQQVTLSCSPISGHRSVSWYQQTPGQGLQFLFEYFSETQRNKGNFPGRFSGRQFSNSRSEMNVSTLELGDSALYLCASSGGTGDSGNTIYFGEGSWLTVV.

This clone was recorded only once. This rearrangement joins TRBV5-1 to TRBJ1-1; TRBD1 is a possible D gene (6 bases). The germline CDR1 and CDR2 sequences are SGHRS and YFSETQ. V dropped 5 bases and J dropped 0 bases, with 11 bases sitting between them. The CDR3 extends over 14 amino acids. The CDR3 nucleotides read TGCGCCAGCAGGGGGGGCAGCATGAACACTGAAGCTTTCTTT. This translates into CASRGGSMNTEAFF. The whole variable domain, filled in from reference TRBV5-1 and TRBJ1-1, reads KAGVTQTPRYLIKTRGQQVTLSCSPISGHRSVSWYQQTPGQGLQFLFEYFSETQRNKGNFPGRFSGRQFSNSRSEMNVSTLELGDSALYLCASRGGSMNTEAFFGQGTRLTVV.

The chain joins TRBV6-4 to TRBJ1-1, with D maybe TRBD1 (5 bases). Germline V CDR1 and CDR2: MRHNA, SNTAGT. The V and J ends lost 7 bases and 3 bases respectively, with 27 bases between them. This CDR3 is built from 18 residues. CDR3 residues: CASTTTGLVQPRDTEAFF. The CDR3, as DNA: TGTGCCAGCACTACCACGGGGCTCGTCCAGCCGAGAGACACTGAAGCTTTCTTT.

This rearrangement joins TRBV14 to TRBJ2-2; D not resolved. The CDR3 contains 12 residues. Germline CDR1 and CDR2: SGHDN and FVKESK. V was pared by 2 bases and J by 3 bases, with 1 base between. The CDR3 sequence is CASSQHTGELFF. In DNA, the CDR3 is TGTGCCAGCAGCCAACACACCGGGGAGCTGTTTTTT.

Regarding this clone: Other DNA sequences in this sample translate to the same CDR3. The rearrangement uses TRBV28 and TRBJ1-1; unclear D gene. The germline CDR1 and CDR2 sequences are MDHEN and SYDVKM. This CDR3 contains 13 residues. The V and J ends lost 3 bases and 2 bases respectively, with 7 bases between them. CDR3 coding DNA: TGTGCCAGCAGTTTGACGGATAACACTGAAGCTTTCTTT. Translation gives CASSLTDNTEAFF. Drawing the rest from reference TRBV28 and TRBJ1-1, the complete variable domain is DVKVTQSSRYLVKRTGEKVFLECVQDMDHENMFWYRQDPGLGLRLIYFSYDVKMKEKGDIPEGYSVSREKKERFSLILESASTNQTSMYLCASSLTDNTEAFFGQGTRLTVV.

This clone was observed a few times. The rearrangement links TRBV18 to TRBJ1-2, with 9 nucleotides matching TRBD1. The germline V gene encodes CDR1 KGHSH and CDR2 LQKENI. With V trimmed by 4 bases and J by 6 bases, 6 bases remained unmatched. The CDR3 totals 14 residues. CDR3 in amino acids: CASSRTGVSDGYTF. CDR3 sequence (DNA): TGTGCCAGCTCACGGACAGGGGTGTCAGATGGCTACACCTTC.

The CDR3 sequence is CASTFEQNYGYTF. CDR3 DNA sequence: TGTGCCAGCACATTCGAGCAGAACTATGGCTACACCTTC. The genes are TRBV6-6 and TRBJ1-2; D unclear. Trimming removed 7 bases at V and 2 bases at J, with 11 bases between. This CDR3 has 13 residues. The germline CDR1 and CDR2 sequences are MNHNY and SVGAGI (reference sequence).

The chain carries TRBV25-1 and TRBJ2-7; D is perhaps TRBD1 or TRBD2 (5 bases each). CDR1 is MGHDK, CDR2 SYGVNS, per germline. V was clipped by 1 base and J by 9 bases, with 13 bases between them. The CDR3 has 13 residues. The CDR3 here is CASSELTRDGQYF. CDR3 DNA sequence: TGTGCCAGCAGTGAATTGACGAGGGACGGGCAGTACTTC.

The CDR3 protein is CASSPQTPNRGKLFF. Here the CDR3 DNA reads TGTGCCAGCTCACCACAGACACCCAATAGGGGAAAACTGTTTTTT. The chain recombines TRBV18 with TRBJ1-4; tentative D call: TRBD1 (5 bases). Germline CDR1 and CDR2: KGHSH and LQKENI. The V gene lost 1 base and the J gene lost 10 bases, with 16 bases spanning the gap. There are 15 residues in the CDR3.

This chain uses TRBV27 with TRBJ2-6; D gene uncertain. Germline CDR1 reads MNHEY; CDR2 reads SMNVEV (reference sequence). This CDR3 is 14 amino acids long. Trimming removed 11 bases from V and 4 bases from J, with 15 bases in between. The CDR3 loop reads CAVGWGTGANVLTF. The CDR3 region has the DNA TGTGCCGTGGGGTGGGGTACCGGGGCCAACGTCCTGACTTTC.